Here is one TCR beta chain with its context. This clone has more than one count but fewer than ten. Its recognized antigen is unknown. It has no much larger one-base neighbor in the sample; base qualities were not kept. Taken with the paper, the label for time point translates to: baseline before first vaccination. Samples from vaccinated people were obtained from the UK trials COV001 and COV002, which included a single-blind randomized controlled phase 2/3 trial of AZD1222 (ChAdOx1 nCoV-19) in healthy adults. For TCRbeta chain sequencing, PBMC samples were collected from trial participants at day 0 and at day 28 after the second dose. The CDR3 regions of human TCRbeta chains were subjected to immunosequencing. On the authors' methods: Repertoire TCRs were matched against a reference library of SARS-CoV-2-specific TCRs generated with the MIRA antigen-specificity platform. Breadth was defined as the fraction of unique TCRs that were SARS-CoV-2-associated. Depth was defined as the fraction of total T cells that were SARS-CoV-2-associated. Using the MIRA data, each spike-specific TCR was mapped to the spike region that the TCR reacts to and placed in a CD4 or CD8 class. Log10-transformed breadth and depth values were compared by one-way ANOVA with Sidak's multiple comparisons tests. TCRdb limited this immuneACCESS table to in-frame rearrangements with V and J called. A share of clones is missing; checked studies link under half to unresolved V genes, and the rest is unexplained. That table supplies the V and J calls and clone size; D and trimming were determined from the DNA. This sample is represented by around 99,000 clones; over 75% of them were singletons. Roughly a sixth of the sample is held by the ten biggest clonotypes.

CDR1 and CDR2, looked up from the germline V gene (reference sequence), are SGHNT and YYREEE. From the cysteine through the phenylalanine, the CDR3 covers 16 amino acids. Just the 48-base CDR3 DNA is kept, in frame starting at base 1. The junction shows trimming of 0 bases on V and 7 bases on J, and the gene matches do not reach 6 bases of it. These data are taken from a study of T cell responses to AZD1222 COVID-19 vaccine (dated by TCRdb to about 2021). Broadly, across the study: AZD1222 recipients given second doses at about 4 weeks or at about 12 weeks were pooled, since spike-specific TCR depth and breadth were not found to differ between the two schedules. Trial participants were enrolled by age into subgroups of 18-55, 56-69 and 70-plus years, and around 150, 28 and 57 TCR-sequenced participants, respectively, were included in these subgroups. A total of 233 trial participants underwent TCR sequencing, of whom approximately 210 received two doses of AZD1222 and approximately 25 received two doses of the MenACWY control vaccine.

On the study overall, not on this receptor specifically: After two AZD1222 doses, both the breadth and the depth of spike-specific TCRs were significantly higher than at day 0 and than in MenACWY recipients. Most participants were white British and females outnumbered males, and the authors suggested that clonal diversity may have been underestimated. In the small 56-69-year group, the increase in depth fell short of significance, most likely because of low power. Conclusions about previously exposed vaccinees are limited, since just five or six AZD1222 recipients were seropositive for SARS-CoV-2 at baseline. Vaccine-associated CD4 TCRs spanned the whole spike protein, with dominant responses in regions 160-218 and 743-854. Nearly half of unique spike-specific TCRs reportedly recognized epitopes outside regions mutated in the B.1.351 and B.1.1.7 variants. Because no day 14 peak-response samples were available, the repertoires could be characterized only after the peak T cell response.

This clonotype was obtained from an adult in good health. The chain is made from TRBV5-4 and TRBJ1-6; 8 bases in between match TRBD1. The sequences come from peripheral blood, collected on day 0 of AZD1222 vaccination. Here is the DNA: TGTGCCAGCAGCTTGGCAGGACAGGGAAGAAATTCACCCCTCCACTTT. Its amino acids are CASSLAGQGRNSPLHF.